The source of this TCR beta chain is a study of blood T cell repertoires in COVID-19. Clones were read by immunoSEQ multiplex PCR, and TCRdb kept only the in-frame ones, dropping some. The sample holds approximately 230,000 clones; around nine tenths are singletons and the top ten take about 3%. CDR1 is SGHRS and CDR2 is YFSETQ in the germline V gene. The length of the CDR3 is 14 residues. V lost 5 bases, J lost 2 bases, and 13 bases lay in between. V usage is TRBV5-1 and J usage is TRBJ1-2; D remains unclear. The sequenced material came from peripheral blood. The TCR was taken from a man younger than 35 with active or convalescent COVID-19. The CDR3 coding sequence is TGCGCCAGCAGATGGGAGGAGTGGAACTATGGCTACACCTTC. It yields the protein CASRWEEWNYGYTF.